This TCR beta chain was captured by sequencing in a study of vaccination effects on CD4 cells after COVID-19. Antigen-specific CD4+ T cells were expanded (with viral peptide pools) by the ViraFEST assay ahead of sequencing. Subsequent to 10 days of culture, CD4+ T cells were isolated. Of the BNT162b2 and mRNA-1273 vaccines, participants received two doses of one or the other. They grew around 2.2 million PBMC in each well, adding approximately 10 IU/ml IL-2 and roughly 9.3 ug/ml peptides. General study points: In the late period after vaccination, infection- and vaccine-induced clones contracted markedly.

CDR3 size: 14 residues. Germline V gene lookup returns CDR1 SGHTA and CDR2 FQGNSA. V gave up 5 bases and J gave up 12 bases; unmatched junction bases: 12. On this clone: Its antigen is still unknown.

Method: immunoSEQ multiplex PCR; TCRdb's copy keeps in-frame clones and lacks some. This sample has approximately 74,000 clones, with around 77% found just once. V usage is TRBV7-2 and J usage is TRBJ2-1; 8 bases agree with TRBD1. The material sequenced was CD4+ T cells from PBMCs cultured with HCoV-OC43 spike peptides, taken after COVID-19 vaccination. Subset described: HCoV-OC43 spike overlapping peptide pool stimulation. The sequence derives from a human donor who received a COVID-19 vaccine. In DNA, the CDR3 is TGTGCCAGCAGCGAGATCGGACAGGGTCTGAGGCAGTTCTTC. It specifies CASSEIGQGLRQFF.